This TCR beta chain was recorded in a study of blood T cell repertoires in COVID-19 (dated by TCRdb to 2020 to 2021). At the level of the whole study: The collaborator samples originated in the United States, Italy and Spain and spanned the acute and convalescent phases of COVID-19. Deeply sampled blood TCRbeta repertoires from subjects exposed to, actively infected with, or recovered from COVID-19 were included in the dataset. The prospective study material was composed of cDNA or gDNA derived from T cells, B-cell-depleted T cells, or PBMCs. A de-identified subject ID, COVID-19 status, age in years and sex were almost always included in the sample metadata. A freely available public database, intended as a resource for researchers studying the immune response to SARS-CoV-2, is where the repertoires were released. HLA class I and class II types, where available, came from metadata supplied by the sample provider rather than from assay-based typing. The samples were drawn from the first 160 participants of the ongoing ImmuneRACE study and from about 1,200 subjects provided by 6 global collaborators.

This clone was observed a handful of times. What this receptor recognizes is not known. One base away there is no much larger clone; base qualities are not given. The investigation overall reported the following: The amount of clinical and demographic metadata varied by source and participant and was provided uncurated.

TCRbeta CDR3 regions were amplified from genomic DNA by means of the immunoSEQ Assay, a bias-controlled multiplex PCR. Regarding the original processing steps: The number of nucleated cells in each sample was estimated by amplification of reference gene primers within the assay. Sequence reads were collapsed and filtered to measure the absolute abundance of every unique TCRbeta CDR3 rearrangement. Productive Simpson clonality was computed per sample as the square root of Simpson's diversity index over productive rearrangements. Imported from immuneACCESS, the table was reduced by TCRdb to in-frame sequences with V and J called. These copies leave out some clones; in studies compared against another copy, an unresolved V gene accounts for under half, and the cause of the remainder is not known. V, J and clone size derive from that table, while D and trimming were established from the DNA sequence. The sample table lists 100,000 or so clones, roughly 89% of them with a count of one. Of the sample, 2% falls within the top ten clones.

The collaborating institutions used their own protocols to collect whole blood in K2EDTA tubes. For TCRbeta analysis, collaborator samples were shipped as frozen whole blood, as isolated PBMCs, or as DNA extracted from either sample type. V is cut by 5 bases and J by 5 bases, and the space between the germline ends is 19 bases. The CDR3 covers 16 residues, taking in both the cysteine and the phenylalanine. Of the read, only the CDR3 DNA is kept; its 48 bases are in frame from base 1. The germline V gene yields MDHEN for CDR1 and SYDVKM for CDR2. The chain couples TRBV28 to TRBJ1-5; a tentative D call is TRBD1 (5 bases match). The clonotype was recovered from a man in his 70s with active or convalescent COVID-19. The sequenced sample consisted of peripheral blood. The sequenced DNA is TGTGCCAGCAGTCCTCTCCTACAGGTTGCTCATCAGCCCCAGCATTTT. Its protein is CASSPLLQVAHQPQHF.